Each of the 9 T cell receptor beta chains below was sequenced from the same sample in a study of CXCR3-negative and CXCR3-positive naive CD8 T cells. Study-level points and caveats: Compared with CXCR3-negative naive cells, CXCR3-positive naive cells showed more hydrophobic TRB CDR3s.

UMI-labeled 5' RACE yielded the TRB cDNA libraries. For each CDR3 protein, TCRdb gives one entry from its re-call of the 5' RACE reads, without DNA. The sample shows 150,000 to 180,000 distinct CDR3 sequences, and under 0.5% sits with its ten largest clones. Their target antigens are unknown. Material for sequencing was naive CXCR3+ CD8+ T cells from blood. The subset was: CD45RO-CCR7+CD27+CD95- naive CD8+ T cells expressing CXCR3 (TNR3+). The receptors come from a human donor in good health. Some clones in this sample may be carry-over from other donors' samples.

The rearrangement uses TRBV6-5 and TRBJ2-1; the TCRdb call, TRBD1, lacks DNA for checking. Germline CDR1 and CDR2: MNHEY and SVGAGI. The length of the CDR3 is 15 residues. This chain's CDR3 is CASSYSGTGDYGQFF.

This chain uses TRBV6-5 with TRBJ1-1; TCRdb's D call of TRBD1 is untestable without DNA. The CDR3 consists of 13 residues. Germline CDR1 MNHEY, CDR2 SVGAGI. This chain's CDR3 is CASSSGVWTEAFF.

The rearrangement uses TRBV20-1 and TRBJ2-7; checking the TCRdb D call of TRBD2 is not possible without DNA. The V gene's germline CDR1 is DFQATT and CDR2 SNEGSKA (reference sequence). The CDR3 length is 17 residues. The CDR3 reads CSARLRWDAGGPHEQYF.

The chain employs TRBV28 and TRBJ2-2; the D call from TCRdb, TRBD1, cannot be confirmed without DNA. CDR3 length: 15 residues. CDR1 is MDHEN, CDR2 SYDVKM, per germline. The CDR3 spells CASSPRTGRSGELFF.

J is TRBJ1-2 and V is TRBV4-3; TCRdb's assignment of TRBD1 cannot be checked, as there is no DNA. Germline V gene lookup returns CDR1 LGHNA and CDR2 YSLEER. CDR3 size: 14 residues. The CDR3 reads CASSQDAGRYGYTF.

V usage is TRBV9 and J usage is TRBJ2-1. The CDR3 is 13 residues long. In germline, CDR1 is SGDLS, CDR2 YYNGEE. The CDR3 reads CASSAGDGNEQFF.

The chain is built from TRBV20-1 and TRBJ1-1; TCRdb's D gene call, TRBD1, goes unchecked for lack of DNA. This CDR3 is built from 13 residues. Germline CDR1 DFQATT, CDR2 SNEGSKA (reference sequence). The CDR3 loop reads CSARTAGWTEAFF.

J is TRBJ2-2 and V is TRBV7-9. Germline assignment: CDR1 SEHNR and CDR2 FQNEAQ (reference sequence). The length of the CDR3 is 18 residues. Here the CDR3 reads CASSFTIRRFANTGELFF.

CDR3 in amino acids: CASSLDTGGSAQHF. The chain is built from TRBV12-3 or TRBV12-4 and TRBJ1-5; TCRdb selects TRBD1, and the lack of DNA leaves this call unchecked. The CDR3 contains 14 residues.